These T cell receptor beta chains were read from a single sample in a study of CD8+ T cells in alopecia areata. Generated by immunoSEQ multiplex PCR, the TCRdb table keeps only in-frame clones and is missing some. The sample has 200,000 or so clones; 57% are singletons. The sequenced sample was CD4+ T cells sorted from blood, obtained at week 0. These receptors came from a human donor with alopecia areata. Each CDR3 is given with its conserved first and last residue. A D gene is named only where the DNA matches it firmly. Clone size, where shown, is once, few, many, or a class for clones that have expanded.

>TRBD1|-|TRBJ2-7|TRBV5-5
CASSSTHRGIEQYF
TGTGCCAGCAGCTCGACTCACAGGGGGATCGAGCAGTACTTC
>-|few|TRBJ2-3|TRBV30
CAWSVNMLGDTQYF
TGTGCCTGGAGTGTTAATATGCTAGGGGATACGCAGTATTTT
>-|-|TRBJ1-2|TRBV30
CAWSVYNYGYTF
TGTGCCTGGAGTGTTTATAACTATGGCTACACCTTC
>TRBD1|-|TRBJ1-3|TRBV2
CASTPGTGGNTIYF
TGTGCCAGCACTCCCGGGACAGGAGGAAACACCATATATTTT
>-|-|TRBJ2-1|TRBV7-6
CASSPNMGNEQFF
TGTGCCAGCTCCCCGAACATGGGCAATGAGCAGTTCTTC
>-|-|TRBJ2-7|TRBV7-8
CASSLGDSHHEQYF
TGTGCCAGCAGCTTAGGGGACTCTCACCACGAGCAGTACTTC
>TRBD2|-|TRBJ2-2|TRBV10-3
CAISGREANTGELFF
TGTGCCATCAGCGGGAGGGAGGCGAACACCGGGGAGCTGTTTTTT
>-|-|TRBJ1-1|TRBV27
CASRNFDRHTEAFF
TGTGCCAGCAGGAACTTCGACAGGCACACTGAAGCTTTCTTT
>-|few|TRBJ1-5|TRBV19
CASSWVLSVQPQHF
TGTGCCAGTAGCTGGGTCCTGTCAGTCCAGCCCCAGCATTTT
>-|-|TRBJ1-1|TRBV30
CAWSVQGNTEAFF
TGTGCCTGGAGTGTACAGGGGAACACTGAAGCTTTCTTT